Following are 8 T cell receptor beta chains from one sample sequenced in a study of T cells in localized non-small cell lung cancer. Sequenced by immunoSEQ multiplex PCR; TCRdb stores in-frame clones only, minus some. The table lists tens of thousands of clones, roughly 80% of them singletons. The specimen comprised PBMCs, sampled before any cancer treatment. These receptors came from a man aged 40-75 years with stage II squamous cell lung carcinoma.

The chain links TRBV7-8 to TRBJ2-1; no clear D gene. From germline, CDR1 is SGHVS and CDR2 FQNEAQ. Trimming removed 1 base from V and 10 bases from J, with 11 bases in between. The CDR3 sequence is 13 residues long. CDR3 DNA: TGTGCCAGCAGCTTAGGACCGCTTAGGGAGCAGTTCTTC. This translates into CASSLGPLREQFF.

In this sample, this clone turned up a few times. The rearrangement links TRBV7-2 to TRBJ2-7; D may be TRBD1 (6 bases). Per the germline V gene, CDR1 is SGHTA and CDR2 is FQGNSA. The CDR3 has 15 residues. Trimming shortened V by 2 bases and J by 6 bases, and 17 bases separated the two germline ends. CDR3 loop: CASSLIQGRRAEQYF. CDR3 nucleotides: TGTGCCAGCAGCTTAATTCAGGGGCGTCGGGCCGAGCAGTACTTC.

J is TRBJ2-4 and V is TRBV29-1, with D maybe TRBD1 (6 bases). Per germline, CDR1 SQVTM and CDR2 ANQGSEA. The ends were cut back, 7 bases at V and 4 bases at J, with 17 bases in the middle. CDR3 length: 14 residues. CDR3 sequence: CSAGDPGQKNIQYF. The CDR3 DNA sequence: TGCAGCGCTGGCGATCCGGGACAAAAAAACATTCAGTACTTC.

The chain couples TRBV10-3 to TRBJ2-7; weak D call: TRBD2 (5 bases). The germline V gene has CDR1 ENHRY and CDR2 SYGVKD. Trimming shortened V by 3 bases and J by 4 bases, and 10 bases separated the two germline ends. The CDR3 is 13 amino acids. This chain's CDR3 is CAISDGRGYEQYF. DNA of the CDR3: TGTGCCATCAGTGACGGACGGGGATACGAGCAGTACTTC.

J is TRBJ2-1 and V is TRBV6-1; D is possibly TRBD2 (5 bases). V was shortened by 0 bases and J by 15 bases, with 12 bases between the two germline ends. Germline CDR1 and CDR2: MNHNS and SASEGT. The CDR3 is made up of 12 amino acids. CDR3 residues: CASSEARGPPFF. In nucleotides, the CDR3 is TGTGCCAGCAGTGAAGCCCGCGGGCCTCCGTTCTTC.

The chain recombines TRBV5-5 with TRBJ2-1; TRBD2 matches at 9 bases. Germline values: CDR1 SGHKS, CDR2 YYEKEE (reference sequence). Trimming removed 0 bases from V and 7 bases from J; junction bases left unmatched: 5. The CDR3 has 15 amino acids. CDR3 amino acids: CASSLEFLAGNEQFF. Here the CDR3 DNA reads TGTGCCAGCAGCTTGGAATTCCTAGCGGGAAATGAGCAGTTCTTC. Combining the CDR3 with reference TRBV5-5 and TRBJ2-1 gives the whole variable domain DAGVTQSPTHLIKTRGQQVTLRCSPISGHKSVSWYQQVLGQGPQFIFQYYEKEERGRGNFPDRFSARQFPNYSSELNVNALLLGDSALYLCASSLEFLAGNEQFFGPGTRLTVL.

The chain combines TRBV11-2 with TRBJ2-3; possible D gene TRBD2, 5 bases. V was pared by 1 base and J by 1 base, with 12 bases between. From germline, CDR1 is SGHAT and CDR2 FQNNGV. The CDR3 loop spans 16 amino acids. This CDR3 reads CASSLGGPVGTDTQYF. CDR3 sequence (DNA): TGTGCCAGCAGCTTAGGAGGGCCGGTCGGCACAGATACGCAGTATTTT.

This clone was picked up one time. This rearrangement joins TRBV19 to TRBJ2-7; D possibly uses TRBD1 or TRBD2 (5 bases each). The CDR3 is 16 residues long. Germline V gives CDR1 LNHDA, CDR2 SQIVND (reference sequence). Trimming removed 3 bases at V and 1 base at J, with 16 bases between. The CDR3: CASSMEGTGLSYEQYF. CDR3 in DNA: TGTGCCAGTAGTATGGAAGGGACGGGCCTATCCTACGAGCAGTACTTC.